This TCR beta chain was documented in a study of cytomegalovirus exposure and HLA in healthy donors. This CDR3 is built from 15 residues. Unmatched junction bases numbered 7, after V lost 3 bases and J lost 10 bases. Germline V CDR1 and CDR2: SGHTA, FQGNSA. A multiplex PCR was run with 60 Vbeta primers and 13 Jbeta primers. Here immunoSEQ multiplex PCR was the method, and the copy in TCRdb shows in-frame clones only, minus some. Of 90,000 to 130,000 clones listed, approximately 86% are singletons. Material for sequencing was PBMCs. The receptor was isolated from a man aged 40-55 years in good health and CMV-seronegative. The rearrangement joins TRBV7-2 to TRBJ1-6; 9 bases align to TRBD1. CDR3 nucleotides: TGTGCCAGCAGCTTCCCGGGACAGGGAGGATCACCCCTCCACTTT. It encodes CASSFPGQGGSPLHF.